This T cell receptor (beta chain) was observed in a study of cytomegalovirus exposure and HLA in healthy donors. Study results and limitations: No immune exposure information besides CMV serostatus was available.

Primers for the PCR totalled 60 Vbeta and 13 Jbeta. Measured with immunoSEQ multiplex PCR; TCRdb has only the in-frame clones, and not every one. Of approximately 90,000 clones listed, roughly 79% are singletons. V shed 7 bases and J shed 4 bases, with 11 bases lying between them. From germline, CDR1 is MDHEN and CDR2 SYDVKM. The CDR3 length is 13 residues. Details on this clone: Its cognate antigen is unknown.

Specimen: PBMCs. The V call is TRBV28, the J call TRBJ1-5; D remains ambiguous. This TCR was recovered from a woman in her thirties or forties in good health and CMV-seronegative. DNA of the CDR3: TGTGCCAGCACCTGGGCTCCGAATCAGCCCCAGCATTTT. This codes for CASTWAPNQPQHF.